Given below is one T cell receptor beta chain in context. This sample is drawn from a study of chemoradiotherapy in HPV16-positive cancers. Turning to the study itself: Candidate HPV-specific T-cell clones and common TCR motifs came from functional assays in two HPV16-positive patients.

V was pared by 3 bases and J by 2 bases, with 0 bases between. The germline V gene has CDR1 SGHDN and CDR2 FVKESK. This CDR3 region has 11 residues. The data were produced by immunoSEQ multiplex PCR, yet TCRdb's version contains in-frame clones alone and is incomplete. The sample shows some 10,000 clones, roughly four fifths of them seen only once. This chain links TRBV14 with TRBJ2-3; the D is unclear. The clonotype comes from a human donor with HPV-associated anogenital cancer. The specimen comprised blood, sampled from a patient who underwent chemoradiotherapy. The CDR3 nucleotides read TGTGCCAGCAGCCACACAGATACGCAGTATTTT. This gives the protein CASSHTDTQYF.